Listed here is a single T cell receptor (beta chain). The CDR3 is 16 amino acids. Germline-derived CDR1 and CDR2 are DFQATT and SNEGSKA (reference sequence). V gave up 4 bases and J gave up 1 base; unmatched junction bases: 4. TCRdb re-called the PCR reads through MiXCR, storing one row per CDR3 protein. The table includes about 640,000 distinct CDR3 sequences, nearly 20% detected once. This sample is part of a study of molecular identifiers for immune sequencing clone quantification. Sequenced material: naive CD8+ T cells from blood, with Jurkat cell RNA spiked in. Subset meaning: FACS-sorted CD8+CD4-CCR7+CD45RA+ naive T cells. The receptor was isolated from a human donor in good health. Some libraries in this study had Jurkat cell RNA spiked in. J is TRBJ2-3 and V is TRBV20-1, with 14 bases aligning to TRBD2. CDR3 nucleotide sequence: TGCAGTGCTACCACGGGACTAGCGGGGGGCACAGATACGCAGTATTTT. Translating gives CSATTGLAGGTDTQYF.